The 22 T cell receptor beta chains presented below share a single source sample, sequenced in a study of early T cells in non-severe SARS-CoV-2 infection. TCRdb ran MiXCR on the 5' RACE reads and lists one entry per CDR3 protein. The sample includes under 60,000 distinct CDR3 sequences, 10% of them seen just once. Sequenced sample: whole blood. The receptor source for this set is an adult who was a healthcare worker with PCR-confirmed SARS-CoV-2 infection or an uninfected control (not recorded which).

The sample holds many counts of this clonotype. The V gene is TRBV5-6, the J gene TRBJ2-4, with TRBD2 matching over 9 bases. The V and J ends lost 4 bases and 0 bases, in that order; junction bases with no gene match: 2. This CDR3 spans 15 amino acids. Looked up from germline, CDR1 is SGHDT and CDR2 is YYEEEE. The CDR3 coding sequence is TGTGCCAGCAGCCGGACTAGCGTAGCCAAAAACATTCAGTACTTC. Translating gives CASSRTSVAKNIQYF.

The rearrangement links TRBV6-2 or TRBV6-3 to TRBJ2-1; the match to TRBD2 covers 8 bases. Germline lookup yields CDR1 MNHEY and CDR2 SVGEGT. V gave up 7 bases and J gave up 8 bases; unmatched junction bases: 13. This CDR3 comprises 15 residues. Here the CDR3 DNA reads TGTGCCAGCACCCTCCGAATAAGCGGGAGTTATGAGCAGTTCTTC. It encodes CASTLRISGSYEQFF.

V and J are TRBV13 and TRBJ2-3, with 7 bases aligning to TRBD2. The germline V gene encodes CDR1 PRHDT and CDR2 FYEKMQ (reference sequence). CDR3 size: 14 residues. Unmatched junction bases numbered 6, after V lost 5 bases and J lost 4 bases. CDR3 residues: CASSRTRSSDTQYF. In nucleotides, the CDR3 is TGTGCCAGCAGCCGGACTAGGAGTTCAGATACGCAGTATTTT.

V is TRBV12-3 or TRBV12-4 and J is TRBJ2-2, with D perhaps TRBD1 (6 bases). The CDR3 is 14 amino acids. V was shortened by 2 bases and J by 5 bases, with 9 bases between the two germline ends. CDR3 in DNA: TGTGCCAGCAGTTTACAAGGGGGAACCGGGGAGCTGTTTTTT. Translation gives CASSLQGGTGELFF.

The chain recombines TRBV5-6 with TRBJ2-1; D may be TRBD2 (5 bases). The CDR3 runs to 13 residues. Germline-derived CDR1 and CDR2 are SGHDT and YYEEEE. V dropped 5 bases and J dropped 9 bases, with 15 bases sitting between them. The CDR3 spells CASSSLEAGEQFF. CDR3 bases: TGTGCCAGCAGTTCACTAGAGGCGGGTGAGCAGTTCTTC.

This clonotype has a count of ten or more. The chain is built from TRBV2 and TRBJ2-3, with 8 bases identical to TRBD1. The CDR3 contains 14 residues. Per the germline V gene, CDR1 is SNHLY and CDR2 is FYNNEI. Trimming removed 5 bases from V and 3 bases from J; junction bases left unmatched: 4. The CDR3 DNA is TGTGCCAGCAGTAAGGACAGGGCTACAGATACGCAGTATTTT. Residues: CASSKDRATDTQYF.

This clonotype was picked up many times. This rearrangement joins TRBV4-1 to TRBJ1-2; D may be TRBD1 (6 bases). V was shortened by 0 bases and J by 0 bases, with 8 bases between the two germline ends. This CDR3 spans 15 amino acids. CDR1 and CDR2 from the germline V gene are MGHRA and YSYEKL. CDR3 in DNA: TGCGCCAGCAGCCAAGAGGGGGCTGCTAACTATGGCTACACCTTC. This gives the protein CASSQEGAANYGYTF.

This clonotype was observed many times. The genes are TRBV5-1 and TRBJ2-6; D uncertain. The CDR3 is 15 amino acids. Germline CDR1 and CDR2: SGHRS and YFSETQ. Trimming cost V 4 bases and J 2 bases, with 10 bases left between them. In DNA form, the CDR3 reads TGCGCCAGCAGCCCAATAGGGCCTGGGGCCAACGTCCTGACTTTC. Protein sequence: CASSPIGPGANVLTF.

This clonotype turned up a few times. This chain joins TRBV2 and TRBJ2-3, with a possible D match to TRBD2 (6 bases). Looked up from germline, CDR1 is SNHLY and CDR2 is FYNNEI. The CDR3 extends over 14 amino acids. Between the trimmed V and J ends, which lost 7 bases and 0 bases, there was a span of 11 bases. The CDR3 spells CASNWEESTDTQYF. The CDR3 DNA reads TGTGCCAGCAATTGGGAGGAAAGCACAGATACGCAGTATTTT.

This clonotype has at least ten counts. This CDR3 reads CASSFPGAGITEAFF. The CDR3 DNA is TGTGCCAGCAGTTTCCCGGGGGCCGGCATCACTGAAGCTTTCTTT. The chain joins TRBV12-3 or TRBV12-4 to TRBJ1-1, with D possibly matching TRBD1 (6 bases). V shed 3 bases and J shed 4 bases, with 15 bases lying between them. The CDR3 is 15 amino acids.

Sample share makes this clonotype large. The chain has TRBV7-8 and TRBJ2-5, with TRBD1 matching 7 bases. Losses at the gene ends were 5 bases for V and 5 bases for J; bases not matched to a gene: 11. The germline gives CDR1 SGHVS, CDR2 FQNEAQ. This CDR3 is built from 15 residues. CDR3 loop: CASSHRQGPSETQYF. CDR3 bases: TGTGCCAGCAGCCACCGACAGGGTCCTTCCGAGACCCAGTACTTC.

This clonotype appeared many times. The V and J genes are TRBV4-1 and TRBJ2-1; possible D gene TRBD1, 5 bases. Between the trimmed V and J ends, which lost 0 bases and 7 bases, there was a span of 19 bases. This CDR3 is built from 17 residues. The germline CDR1 and CDR2 sequences are MGHRA and YSYEKL. Here the CDR3 DNA reads TGCGCCAGCAGCCAAGAACAGGCTACCGAACGAAAAAATGAGCAGTTCTTC. The encoded protein is CASSQEQATERKNEQFF.

This clonotype has ten or more counts. This chain uses TRBV10-2 with TRBJ1-4; 7 bases are a match to TRBD1. The trim removed 8 bases at V and 10 bases at J, leaving 7 bases unmatched. This CDR3 has 12 residues. Germline V CDR1 and CDR2: WSHSY, SAAADI. The CDR3 DNA reads TGCGCCAGCGGCTGGGACAGCTCAAAACTGTTTTTT. Translation gives CASGWDSSKLFF.

The rearrangement links TRBV5-5 to TRBJ2-2; TRBD1 might be the D (5 bases). With 4 bases removed from V and 4 bases from J, the gap between germline ends came to 14 bases. In germline, CDR1 is SGHKS, CDR2 YYEKEE (reference sequence). The CDR3 covers 15 residues. CDR3 loop: CASSPEGVVTGELFF. The DNA of the CDR3 is TGTGCCAGCAGCCCGGAAGGGGTTGTCACCGGGGAGCTGTTTTTT.

This clonotype was counted at least ten times. This chain links TRBV29-1 with TRBJ1-2, with TRBD1 identical over 10 bases. This CDR3 has 14 amino acids. J gave up 6 bases and V 3 bases, and 7 bases lay outside the gene matches. Germline lookup yields CDR1 SQVTM and CDR2 ANQGSEA. The CDR3 DNA is TGCAGCGTTGATCGGGACAGGGGTTTGAATGGCTACACCTTC. It codes for CSVDRDRGLNGYTF.

This clonotype occurred many times. The chain links TRBV7-2 to TRBJ1-5; D is perhaps TRBD1 (6 bases). There are 14 residues in the CDR3. Germline assignment: CDR1 SGHTA and CDR2 FQGNSA. V lost 5 bases and J 2 bases, leaving 10 bases between the germline ends. The CDR3 here is CASSQRTGNQPQHF. CDR3 bases: TGTGCCAGCAGCCAACGGACAGGCAATCAGCCCCAGCATTTT.

This clonotype was seen a handful of times. The chain recombines TRBV5-8 with TRBJ2-7; D uncertain. Between the trimmed V and J ends, which lost 6 bases and 5 bases, there was a span of 27 bases. Germline V lookup: CDR1 SGHTS, CDR2 YDEGEE. CDR3 length equals 17 residues. As DNA, the CDR3 is TGTGCCAGCACTAGAGCTCTCGCGCACCCAACCTGGCACGAGCAGTACTTC. Encoded protein: CASTRALAHPTWHEQYF.

The V and J genes are TRBV2 and TRBJ1-5, with 9 nucleotides matching TRBD1. CDR1 is SNHLY, CDR2 FYNNEI, per germline. CDR3 size: 15 residues. V lost 4 bases and J lost 4; bases outside the gene matches: 5. CDR3 DNA: TGTGCCAGCAGTGCTTGGACAGGGGTAAATCAGCCCCAGCATTTT. It is translated as CASSAWTGVNQPQHF.

This clonotype was detected ten times or more. V usage is TRBV20-1 and J usage is TRBJ2-7; D not resolved. Trimming pared 1 base from V and 2 bases from J, leaving 12 bases between. The CDR3 runs 14 residues. Germline V gene sequence: CDR1 DFQATT, CDR2 SNEGSKA (reference sequence). The CDR3 here is CSARVSSNTYEQYF. DNA of the CDR3: TGCAGTGCTAGAGTATCGAGTAACACCTACGAGCAGTACTTC.

This clonotype was counted ten times or more. The chain couples TRBV24-1 to TRBJ2-3, with TRBD1 identical over 10 bases. CDR1 and CDR2 from the germline V gene are KGHDR and SFDVKD. The CDR3 extends over 15 amino acids. The V gene end was trimmed by 3 bases and the J gene end by 5 bases; junction bases not matched to a gene: 4. This CDR3 reads CATSDAGQGRDTQYF. For the CDR3, the DNA is TGTGCCACCAGTGATGCGGGACAGGGGAGAGATACGCAGTATTTT.

V gene TRBV19 combines with J gene TRBJ1-5, with D unresolved. Trimming stripped 1 base from V and 5 bases from J, with 3 bases between. Looked up from germline, CDR1 is LNHDA and CDR2 is SQIVND (reference sequence). This CDR3 is built from 12 residues. CDR3 nucleotides: TGTGCCAGTAGTATAGCTTATCAGCCCCAGCATTTT. Encoded protein: CASSIAYQPQHF. Complete variable domain (other parts from reference TRBV19 and TRBJ1-5): DGGITQSPKYLFRKEGQNVTLSCEQNLNHDAMYWYRQDPGQGLRLIYYSQIVNDFQKGDIAEGYSVSREKKESFPLTVTSAQKNPTAFYLCASSIAYQPQHFGDGTRLSIL.

There are many counts of this clonotype. The rearrangement uses TRBV6-1 and TRBJ2-2, with TRBD1 matching over 11 bases. CDR3 length equals 18 residues. V shed 4 bases and J 2 bases; nucleotides not matched to a gene: 9. Germline V gene sequence: CDR1 MNHNS, CDR2 SASEGT. The chain's CDR3 is CASSADRGLVNNTGELFF. As DNA, the CDR3 is TGTGCCAGCAGTGCGGACAGGGGGCTGGTCAATAACACCGGGGAGCTGTTTTTT.